This paragraph reports one T cell receptor beta chain. The data derive from a study of control samples from healthy donors and cancer patients. The table came from immunoSEQ multiplex PCR; TCRdb's copy has only in-frame clones and leaves some out. This sample has 95,000 to 150,000 clones; about 89% occur once, and the top ten carry 7.8%. V was shortened by 4 bases and J by 7 bases, with 17 bases between the two germline ends. Germline CDR1 SGHRS, CDR2 YFSETQ. This CDR3 contains 14 residues. The clonotype originates from a woman younger than 35 in good health. The chain combines TRBV5-1 with TRBJ2-5; no clear D gene. The sequenced material came from blood. In nucleotides, the CDR3 is TGCGCCAGCAGCCCTGGTACCACTGTTGGGACCCAGTACTTC. Translation gives CASSPGTTVGTQYF.